This TCR beta chain was captured by sequencing in a study of blood T cell repertoires in COVID-19. Study in general: Samples of COVID-19 (acute and convalescent) were obtained from the United States, Italy and Spain. Sample material is recorded as cDNA or gDNA derived from T cells, B-cell-depleted T cells, or PBMCs.

The ends lost 10 bases at V and 7 bases at J; junction bases unmatched: 13. The V gene's germline CDR1 is LNHDA and CDR2 SQIVND (reference sequence). This CDR3 has 14 residues. In the authors' methods: By means of reference gene primer amplification, nucleated cell counts were estimated. Generated by immunoSEQ multiplex PCR, the TCRdb table keeps only in-frame clones and is missing some. V and J calls and clone size are copied from that table; D and trimming were computed from the DNA. The repertoire has hundreds of thousands of clones, 70% to 90% of them found once; the top ten carry roughly 3.1%. The J gene is TRBJ2-1, the V gene TRBV19; 7 nucleotides line up with TRBD1. This TCR was recovered from a man between 18 and 35 years old with active or convalescent COVID-19. The sample consisted of peripheral blood. CDR3 in amino acids: CATAEGALRNEQFF. CDR3 bases: TGTGCCACCGCAGAGGGGGCCCTGAGGAATGAGCAGTTCTTC.